The 30 T cell receptor beta chains below come from one sample, sequenced in a study of T cell repertoires in cytomegalovirus infection. TCRdb independently ran MiXCR on the reads; one entry per CDR3 protein. This table has hundreds of thousands of distinct CDR3 sequences, roughly a third appearing once. These receptors' targets are unknown. The specimen comprised cultured CD8+ T cells from PBMCs, sampled from culture after CMV antigen stimulation. Receptor source: a human donor in good health (CMV status not recorded). Some clones in this sample may be carry-over from other donors' samples.

The rearrangement uses TRBV11-3 and TRBJ2-7; D is tentatively TRBD1 or TRBD2 (5 bases each). The CDR3 covers 13 residues. Trimming stripped 3 bases from V and 4 bases from J, with 10 bases between. The V gene's germline CDR1 is SGHNT and CDR2 YENEEA. For the CDR3, the DNA is TGTGCCAGCAGCTTCGGGACGAAATACGAGCAGTACTTC. It specifies CASSFGTKYEQYF.

V gene TRBV6-6 combines with J gene TRBJ2-3; D not resolved. CDR1 is MNHNY and CDR2 is SVGAGI in the germline V gene (reference sequence). Between the trimmed V and J ends, which lost 5 bases and 2 bases, there was a span of 8 bases. The CDR3 has 13 amino acids. The CDR3 loop reads CASSPLNTDTQYF. In DNA form, the CDR3 reads TGTGCCAGCAGTCCCCTTAACACAGATACGCAGTATTTT.

This clonotype has ten or more counts. V usage is TRBV7-9 and J usage is TRBJ2-1; 10 positions agree with TRBD2. V lost 1 base to trimming and J lost 9 bases; unmatched junction nucleotides: 3. The germline gives CDR1 SEHNR, CDR2 FQNEAQ (reference sequence). There are 14 residues in the CDR3. The DNA of the CDR3 is TGTGCCAGCAGCTTAGAAGCGGGGGGGCGTGAGCAGTTCTTC. Residues: CASSLEAGGREQFF.

The chain uses TRBV6-1 and TRBJ2-4; TRBD1 matches 8 bases. CDR1 MNHNS and CDR2 SASEGT come from the germline V gene. The CDR3 spans 15 residues. The V segment lost 11 bases and the J segment 6 bases; nucleotides outside the gene matches: 15. Here the CDR3 reads CAGGTGQTPSNIQYF. Here the CDR3 DNA reads TGTGCCGGTGGGACAGGCCAGACTCCATCAAACATTCAGTACTTC.

This chain links TRBV6-5 with TRBJ1-4; possibly TRBD1 for D (5 bases). Trimming cost V 2 bases and J 5 bases, with 18 bases left between them. The CDR3 length is 17 residues. CDR1 and CDR2 (germline): MNHEY, SVGAGI. The CDR3 bases are TGTGCCAGCAGTTACACCCAATTCACAGGAGGCAATGAAAAACTGTTTTTT. Its protein product is CASSYTQFTGGNEKLFF.

The chain employs TRBV10-3 and TRBJ2-7; D is perhaps TRBD1 (5 bases). CDR3 size: 13 residues. Per germline, CDR1 ENHRY and CDR2 SYGVKD. The germline V and J ends were trimmed by 6 bases and 6 bases, with 15 bases remaining between them. Here the CDR3 reads CAIRVQDRGEQYV. CDR3 bases: TGTGCCATCAGAGTACAGGATCGTGGCGAGCAGTACGTC.

This clonotype has at least ten counts. The chain links TRBV11-3 to TRBJ2-3, with TRBD2 identical over 9 bases. The CDR3 extends over 16 amino acids. The J segment lost 5 bases and the V segment lost 2 bases, leaving 8 bases of the junction unmatched. Germline V CDR1 and CDR2: SGHNT, YENEEA. The CDR3 sequence: CASSLYGSGGVDTQYF. CDR3 DNA: TGTGCCAGCAGCTTATACGGTAGCGGGGGCGTAGATACGCAGTATTTT.

This clonotype was counted a few times. This chain connects TRBV5-1 to TRBJ2-1; 7 nucleotides align to TRBD1. Per germline, CDR1 SGHRS and CDR2 YFSETQ. V lost 2 bases to trimming and J lost 0 bases; unmatched junction nucleotides: 11. CDR3 length: 18 residues. This CDR3 reads CASSLHAGQASSYNEQFF. The DNA for the CDR3 is TGCGCCAGCAGCTTACATGCCGGACAGGCCAGCTCCTACAATGAGCAGTTCTTC.

The chain has TRBV6-8 and TRBJ2-2, with a tentative D call TRBD1 (7 bases). The V end was cut by 4 bases, the J end by 0 bases, with 21 bases between. From germline, CDR1 is MNHGY and CDR2 SAAAGT. The CDR3 covers 19 residues. Here the CDR3 reads CASSSPRGATATNTGELFF. DNA of the CDR3: TGTGCCAGCAGTTCTCCCAGGGGGGCCACCGCAACGAACACCGGGGAGCTGTTTTTT.

J is TRBJ2-7 and V is TRBV5-6, with D perhaps matching TRBD1 or TRBD2 (5 bases each). Germline V gene data show CDR1 as SGHDT and CDR2 as YYEEEE. V was cut by 0 bases and J by 2 bases, with 9 bases left in between. The length of the CDR3 is 14 residues. CDR3 DNA: TGTGCCAGCAGCTTGGGGGACCTTGCCTACGAGCAGTACGTC. Protein: CASSLGDLAYEQYV.

The genes are TRBV12-3 or TRBV12-4 and TRBJ2-1; D tentatively fits TRBD1 or TRBD2 (7 bases each). This CDR3 contains 17 residues. V lost 6 bases and J lost 0, with 18 bases in between. CDR3 loop: CASRGGVGTDSYNEQFF. DNA for the CDR3: TGTGCCAGCAGGGGGGGGGTCGGGACAGACTCCTACAATGAGCAGTTCTTC.

This chain joins TRBV29-1 and TRBJ2-2, with no clear D. This CDR3 region has 13 residues. CDR1 and CDR2 from the germline V gene are SQVTM and ANQGSEA. Deletions cut 4 bases from V and 4 bases from J, with 10 bases between. Here the CDR3 DNA reads TGCAGCGTTGTGGGCCGGACCACCGGGGAGCTGTTTTTT. Protein: CSVVGRTTGELFF.

This clonotype was detected only once. This chain connects TRBV28 to TRBJ1-4, with D possibly being TRBD1 (5 bases). CDR1 MDHEN and CDR2 SYDVKM come from the germline V gene. The V end lost 0 bases, the J end lost 7 bases, and 9 bases lay between the germline ends. The CDR3 has 14 residues. As DNA, the CDR3 is TGTGCCAGCAGTTTATGGGATGGGGGTGAAAAACTGTTTTTT. It encodes CASSLWDGGEKLFF.

In regard to this clonotype: A much larger clone differs by one base, so this may be a read error. DNA of the CDR3: TGTGCCAACAGCCAGGGGAGGCCCGGCCCCTACGAGCAGTACTTC. Translated: CANSQGRPGPYEQYF. The V and J genes are TRBV7-2 and TRBJ2-7; D may correspond to TRBD1 or TRBD2 (6 bases each). The CDR3 totals 15 residues. The germline gives CDR1 SGHTA, CDR2 FQGNSA.

A remark on this clonotype: One junction end disagrees with the germline gene, perhaps due to a read error. J is TRBJ1-2 and V is TRBV14, with 8 bases aligning to TRBD1. Germline CDR1 reads SGHDN; CDR2 reads FVKESK. The CDR3 length is 16 residues. This CDR3 is CTSSRTGTRANYGYTF. The CDR3 DNA sequence: TGTACCAGCAGCCGGACAGGGACACGAGCTAACTATGGCTACACCTTC.

This clonotype has only a few counts. V is TRBV6-1 and J is TRBJ2-1; no clear D. The germline V gene has CDR1 MNHNS and CDR2 SASEGT. The CDR3 runs to 14 residues. Trimming left V 1 base short and J 8 bases short, with 12 bases between. The CDR3 region is CASSEGMGSDEQFF. In nucleotides, the CDR3 is TGTGCCAGCAGTGAAGGGATGGGGTCAGATGAGCAGTTCTTC.

The J gene is TRBJ2-7, the V gene TRBV14; D is possibly TRBD1 (5 bases). V lost 1 base to trimming and J lost 4 bases, with 11 bases between them. This CDR3 spans 14 amino acids. Germline V gives CDR1 SGHDN, CDR2 FVKESK. The CDR3 DNA sequence: TGTGCCAGCAGCCAAGTTAACAGGCCTTACGAGCAGTACTTC. It codes for CASSQVNRPYEQYF.

This clonotype was counted only a few times. The chain has TRBV5-4 and TRBJ2-3; D may be TRBD2 (7 bases). This CDR3 comprises 15 residues. V was clipped by 4 bases and J by 0 bases, with 12 bases between them. Per germline, CDR1 SGHNT and CDR2 YYREEE (reference sequence). CDR3 in DNA: TGTGCCAGCAGCGGGAGGGACATCAGCACAGATACGCAGTATTTT. Translated, it gives CASSGRDISTDTQYF.

The genes are TRBV20-1 and TRBJ2-5; 11 nucleotides align to TRBD2. V lost 3 bases and J lost 5; bases outside the gene matches: 14. CDR1 is DFQATT and CDR2 is SNEGSKA in the germline V gene (reference sequence). The CDR3 is 17 amino acids. Written as DNA, the CDR3 is TGCAGTGCTAGGGATAGCGGGGGGGCCCGGACCCGGGAGACCCAGTACTTC. Translating it yields CSARDSGGARTRETQYF.

This clonotype was detected only once. The chain employs TRBV12-5 and TRBJ2-1, with 7 bases identical to TRBD2. J was trimmed by 2 bases and V by 3 bases; bases with no gene match: 10. The germline V gene has CDR1 LGHNT and CDR2 FRNRAP. This CDR3 comprises 17 residues. The CDR3 sequence is CASGLGVGDYPYNEQFF. In DNA form, the CDR3 reads TGTGCTAGTGGTTTAGGGGTAGGGGACTACCCCTACAATGAGCAGTTCTTC.

This clonotype was found a few times. The chain combines TRBV7-9 with TRBJ2-7; D call uncertain. CDR1 SEHNR and CDR2 FQNEAQ come from the germline V gene (reference sequence). V dropped 1 base and J dropped 2 bases, with 9 bases sitting between them. This CDR3 contains 14 residues. The CDR3 DNA sequence: TGTGCCAGCAGCTTAGTCGAGAACCCCTACGAGCAGTACGTC. Encoded protein: CASSLVENPYEQYV.

This clonotype was found a few times. CDR3 in DNA: TGTGCCAGCAGCTTTACTTCTTCATCGCGGCACGATGGCTACACCTTC. Encoded protein: CASSFTSSSRHDGYTF. The V and J genes are TRBV7-2 and TRBJ1-2; D call uncertain. This CDR3 has 16 residues. CDR1 and CDR2 from the germline V gene are SGHTA and FQGNSA. Trimming took off 3 bases at V and 6 bases at J, with 20 bases between the two ends.

The chain recombines TRBV7-6 with TRBJ1-2; possible D gene TRBD1, 6 bases. There are 15 residues in the CDR3. Germline V lookup: CDR1 SGHVS, CDR2 FNYEAQ. Trimming took off 5 bases at V and 7 bases at J, with 20 bases between the two ends. The CDR3 region has the DNA TGTGCCAGCAGCGCCCGGGACACTTGGGCAGGTGGCTACACCTTC. This encodes CASSARDTWAGGYTF.

The chain couples TRBV2 to TRBJ2-7, with 11 bases lining up with TRBD2. Trimming at V came to 5 bases and at J to 5 bases, leaving 5 bases not matched to a gene. Per the germline V gene, CDR1 is SNHLY and CDR2 is FYNNEI. The CDR3 is made up of 14 amino acids. The CDR3 region is CASSRLAGSNEQYF. The CDR3 nucleotides are TGTGCCAGCAGTAGACTAGCGGGAAGTAACGAGCAGTACTTC.

V and J are TRBV9 and TRBJ2-5; D could derive from TRBD1 or TRBD2 (5 bases each). Trimming pared 0 bases from V and 7 bases from J, leaving 19 bases between. CDR3 length: 16 amino acids. Germline CDR1 is SGDLS and CDR2 is YYNGEE. CDR3 amino acids: CASSVEEGPQSRTQYF. The CDR3 DNA reads as TGTGCCAGCAGCGTAGAAGAGGGGCCTCAAAGTCGGACCCAGTACTTC. The full variable domain, in which reference TRBV9 and TRBJ2-5 provide the parts outside the CDR3, is DSGVTQTPKHLITATGQRVTLRCSPRSGDLSVYWYQQSLDQGLQFLIQYYNGEERAKGNILERFSAQQFPDLHSELNLSSLELGDSALYFCASSVEEGPQSRTQYFGPGTRLLVL.

This clonotype has at least ten counts. This chain connects TRBV5-5 to TRBJ1-5; weak D call: TRBD1 (5 bases). CDR3 length equals 14 residues. Trimming left V 5 bases short and J 0 bases short, with 9 bases between. Germline CDR1 and CDR2: SGHKS and YYEKEE (reference sequence). In DNA form, the CDR3 reads TGTGCCAGCAGGGGGGGGGGTAGCAATCAGCCCCAGCATTTT. Translation: CASRGGGSNQPQHF.

Concerning this clonotype itself: Compared with germline, one end of the junction differs, possibly owing to a read error. The chain recombines TRBV11-3 with TRBJ2-5; TRBD2 is a possible D gene (5 bases). The CDR3 is made up of 12 amino acids. Germline V gene data show CDR1 as SGHNT and CDR2 as YENEEA. CDR3 coding DNA: TGTGTCAGCAGCTTAGAAGGTCAGCGGATGTACTTC. Translated, it gives CVSSLEGQRMYF.

This clonotype was counted once. The chain is built from TRBV6-6 and TRBJ1-1, with D maybe TRBD1 (6 bases). V gave up 4 bases and J gave up 3 bases, with 18 bases separating them. The CDR3 totals 16 residues. Germline V gene data show CDR1 as MNHNY and CDR2 as SVGAGI (reference sequence). The CDR3 DNA reads as TGTGCCAGCAGTTCCCGGGGGGGCGCCCTGCACACTGAAGCTTTCTTT. Translated, it gives CASSSRGGALHTEAFF.

This clonotype turned up a few times. The V gene is TRBV5-5, the J gene TRBJ1-1, with 7 bases matching TRBD1. CDR1 SGHKS and CDR2 YYEKEE come from the germline V gene (reference sequence). J lost 3 bases, V lost 7 bases, and 12 bases had no gene match. This CDR3 region has 15 residues. The CDR3 DNA follows: TGTGCCAGCCGCCATCGACAGGGTGGGGACACTGAAGCTTTCTTT. Its translation: CASRHRQGGDTEAFF. The full variable domain, in which reference TRBV5-5 and TRBJ1-1 provide the parts outside the CDR3, is DAGVTQSPTHLIKTRGQQVTLRCSPISGHKSVSWYQQVLGQGPQFIFQYYEKEERGRGNFPDRFSARQFPNYSSELNVNALLLGDSALYLCASRHRQGGDTEAFFGQGTRLTVV.

V is TRBV6-2 or TRBV6-3 and J is TRBJ2-7, with TRBD1 identical over 9 bases. V lost 2 bases, J lost 3 bases, and 5 bases stayed unmatched. Germline V gives CDR1 MNHEY, CDR2 SVGEGT. The CDR3 totals 15 residues. DNA for the CDR3: TGTGCCAGCAGTTACGGAACAGGGGGCTTCTACGAGCAGTACGTC. Residues: CASSYGTGGFYEQYV.